This TCR beta chain is drawn from a study of technical replicates of blood from several donors. Using immunoSEQ multiplex PCR, the repertoire was profiled, and TCRdb retains in-frame clones only, with some absent. The table lists tens of thousands of clones, 85% to 95% of them singletons. The CDR3 loop spans 16 amino acids. Germline assignment: CDR1 MGHRA and CDR2 YSYEKL. Unmatched junction bases numbered 12, after V lost 3 bases and J lost 5 bases. The sample comprised T cells isolated from PBMCs. This chain connects TRBV4-1 to TRBJ1-2; 7 nucleotides match TRBD1. This clonotype was sampled from a human donor in good health. CDR3 amino acids: CASSHTDRAIHYGYTF. CDR3 DNA sequence: TGCGCCAGCAGCCATACAGACAGGGCGATTCATTATGGCTACACCTTC.